A selection of T cell receptor beta chains follows, all from one sample in a study of blood T cell repertoires in COVID-19. Some clones are missing from TCRdb's copy, which holds only in-frame ones; the method was immunoSEQ multiplex PCR. The repertoire holds some 120,000 clones, with about 85% as singletons. Sequenced input: peripheral blood. These receptors all come from a middle-aged man with acute or convalescent COVID-19. CDR3s include the opening cysteine and the closing phenylalanine or tryptophan.

j_call	v_call	cdr3_aa
TRBJ2-1	TRBV7-9	CASSLVLAGGFREDEQFF
TRBJ1-2	TRBV19	CASRRPGEYGYTF
TRBJ1-5	TRBV28	CASSLRAGWQPQHF
TRBJ2-5	TRBV28	CASSFWGEQETQYF
TRBJ2-1	TRBV29-1	CSVVSGSDEQFF
TRBJ1-2	TRBV7-8	CASSLFRDSHGYTF
TRBJ2-1	TRBV18	CASSPPETSKNRFF
TRBJ2-1	TRBV7-3	CASSPTGQSYNEQFF
TRBJ2-2	TRBV5-1	CASKNPGTSVAGELFF
TRBJ1-6	TRBV6-5	CASSYGRGSPRRPLHF
TRBJ2-3	TRBV13	CASSFGNTDTQYF
TRBJ2-6	TRBV30	CAWSPTRSGANVLTF
TRBJ2-4	TRBV18	CASSPPGGFKNIQYF
TRBJ1-6	TRBV7-8	CASTKGGVLNSPLHF
TRBJ2-5	TRBV15	CATSRARKIQETQYF
TRBJ2-5	TRBV12-5	CASGLGGTWETQYF
TRBJ2-6	TRBV7-9	CAFHRGHLDRWANVLTF
TRBJ2-3	TRBV7-3	CASSPYYSDTQYF
TRBJ2-1	TRBV28	CASSLAGEVHEQFF
TRBJ2-2	TRBV5-4	CASSLGGGHTGELFF
TRBJ2-3	TRBV3-1/TRBV3-2	CASRHTASTDTQYF
TRBJ1-5	TRBV6-5	CASSTRGVSNQPQHF
TRBJ1-1	TRBV18	CASSPPQGGRQTEAFF
TRBJ1-3	TRBV28	CASSEGGSGNTIYF
TRBJ1-1	TRBV4-2	CASSQEGGLLTEAFF
TRBJ2-7	TRBV7-8	CASSLTLAKGPGEQYF
TRBJ2-3	TRBV5-1	CASSRWASGNLDTQYF
TRBJ2-7	TRBV21-1	CASSNRDSEMAYEQYF
TRBJ1-1	TRBV5-1	CASSLAGANGEAFF
TRBJ1-4	TRBV15	CATSNRQGAGEKLFF
TRBJ2-5	TRBV29-1	CSVLVPSRVETQYF
TRBJ2-7	TRBV7-3	CASSAQGTSHFYEQYF
TRBJ2-1	TRBV28	CASSPPTDYNEQFF
TRBJ2-7	TRBV5-1	CASSLVSAPAYEQYF
TRBJ1-2	TRBV6-4	CASSDSIQQKGYTF
TRBJ2-1	TRBV5-6	CASSILRGRGEQFF
TRBJ2-1	TRBV28	CASMDLTSSYNEQFF
TRBJ2-7	TRBV5-1	CASSLAAGSLGEQYF
TRBJ1-6	TRBV5-4	CASSQRDRVNSPLHF
TRBJ2-3	TRBV15	CATSRADRGGGTQYF
TRBJ1-6	TRBV5-1	CASSLAGGSSYNSPLHF